This TCR beta chain comes out of a study of CD8 T cells in ankylosing spondylitis. TCRdb re-analysed the 5' RACE reads in MiXCR, keeping a single row per CDR3 protein. Found here are roughly 240,000 distinct CDR3 sequences, approximately 8.4% of them singletons; the top ten hold about 5%. This sequence was found in a female donor with ankylosing spondylitis or in good health (not recorded which). The sample was blood, either unsorted or a sorted T cell fraction (not recorded which).

The chain's CDR3 is CASSLRASEQFF. The CDR3 nucleotides read TGTGCCAGCAGTTTAAGGGCTAGCGAGCAGTTCTTC. V usage is TRBV28 and J usage is TRBJ2-1; possibly TRBD2 for D (5 bases). V dropped 2 bases and J dropped 10 bases, with 9 bases sitting between them. The germline CDR1 and CDR2 sequences are MDHEN and SYDVKM. The CDR3 extends over 12 amino acids.